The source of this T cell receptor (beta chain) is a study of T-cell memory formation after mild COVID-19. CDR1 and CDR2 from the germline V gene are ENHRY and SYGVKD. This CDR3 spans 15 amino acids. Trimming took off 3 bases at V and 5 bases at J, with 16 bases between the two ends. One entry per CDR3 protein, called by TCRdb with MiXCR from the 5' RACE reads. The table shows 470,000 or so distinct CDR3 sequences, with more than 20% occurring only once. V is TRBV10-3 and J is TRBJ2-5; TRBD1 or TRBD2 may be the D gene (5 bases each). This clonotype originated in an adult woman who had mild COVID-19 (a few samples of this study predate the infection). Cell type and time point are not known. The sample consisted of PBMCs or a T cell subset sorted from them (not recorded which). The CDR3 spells CAISEPNQGGETQYF. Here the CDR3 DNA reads TGTGCCATCAGTGAACCGAACCAGGGCGGGGAGACCCAGTACTTC.